This T cell receptor (beta chain) was recorded in a study of OX40 agonist ivuxolimab in advanced cancers. The V gene's germline CDR1 is SGHRS and CDR2 YFSETQ. The CDR3 runs 14 residues. Trimming took off 0 bases at V and 3 bases at J, with 6 bases between the two ends. TCRdb keeps only in-frame clones here, not all; method: immunoSEQ multiplex PCR. The data show some 74,000 clones, with 90% seen just once and approximately 0.3% held by the top ten. The source was CD4+ or CD8+ T cells sorted from blood, collected in a trial of the OX40 agonist ivuxolimab. The sequence came from an adult with an advanced solid tumor such as melanoma, head and neck, liver or kidney cancer. V is TRBV5-1 and J is TRBJ1-4; D ambiguous. CDR3 in DNA: TGCGCCAGCAGCTTGGATGGGGCTAATGAAAAACTGTTTTTT. Translation gives CASSLDGANEKLFF.